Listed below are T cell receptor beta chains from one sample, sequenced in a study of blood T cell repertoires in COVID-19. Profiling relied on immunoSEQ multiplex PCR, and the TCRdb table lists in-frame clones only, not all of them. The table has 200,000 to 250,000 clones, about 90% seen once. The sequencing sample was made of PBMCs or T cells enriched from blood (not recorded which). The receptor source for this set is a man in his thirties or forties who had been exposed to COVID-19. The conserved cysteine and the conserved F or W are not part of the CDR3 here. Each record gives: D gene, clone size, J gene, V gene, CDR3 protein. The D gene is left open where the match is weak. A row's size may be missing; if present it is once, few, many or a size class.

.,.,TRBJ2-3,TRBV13,ASSSLRRDWDADTQY
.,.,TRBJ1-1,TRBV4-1,ASSSMRFQATRLNTTEAF
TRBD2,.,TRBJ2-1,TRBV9,ASSDPDNRGGGYNEQF
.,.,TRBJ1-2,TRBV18,ASSLEPHNYGYT
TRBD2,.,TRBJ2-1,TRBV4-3,ASSQSGTPNNEQF
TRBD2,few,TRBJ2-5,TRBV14,ASSHKPGLASWETQY
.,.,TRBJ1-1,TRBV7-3,ASSLRGWDTEAF
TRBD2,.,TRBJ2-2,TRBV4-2,ASNFGAGGANTGELF
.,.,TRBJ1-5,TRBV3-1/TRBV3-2,ASSYSPTTPQH
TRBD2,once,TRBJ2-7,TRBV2,ASSEAGTSSSYEQY
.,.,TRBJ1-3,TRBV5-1,ASSLDSVSGNTIY
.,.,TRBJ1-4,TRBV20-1,SALENEKLF
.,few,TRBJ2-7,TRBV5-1,ASSLWTVDSYEQY
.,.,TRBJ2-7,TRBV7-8,ASSLVRGSSYEQY
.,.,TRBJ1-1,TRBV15,ATSRNFAGQSEDTEAF